This TCR beta chain is from a study of radiation and T cells in renal cell carcinoma. Points on this clone: Its antigen is not identified.

Using immunoSEQ multiplex PCR, the repertoire was profiled, and TCRdb retains in-frame clones only, with some absent. This repertoire shows about 78,000 clones, about 88% found once; its top ten account for nearly 6%. Regarding the study as a whole: From baseline, blood top tumor clonotypes peaked at 2 weeks post-radiation.

Time point specified: blood 4 weeks post-SBRT, at nephrectomy. As for treatment: 15 Gy SBRT to primary tumor, nephrectomy 4 weeks later. Radiation-treated patients gave blood at baseline, week 2 and week 4. From germline, CDR1 is LNHDA and CDR2 SQIVND (reference sequence). The CDR3 is 14 residues long. Between the trimmed V and J ends, which lost 1 base and 1 base, there was a span of 8 bases. The chain links TRBV19 to TRBJ2-7, with a possible D match to TRBD2 (6 bases). This sample comprised blood, obtained from a patient whose treatment included radiotherapy and nephrectomy. The clonotype comes from a woman aged 70-85 years with renal cell carcinoma. CDR3: CASSIGGESYEQYF. The CDR3 DNA reads TGTGCCAGTAGTATAGGGGGGGAGTCCTACGAGCAGTACTTC.